Listed here is a single T cell receptor beta chain. What it recognizes is unknown. The data were produced by immunoSEQ multiplex PCR, yet TCRdb's version contains in-frame clones alone and is incomplete. Of 90,000 to 120,000 clones in the sample, around 89% were seen once. No infections or other immune events were documented during collection. This sample is drawn from a study of identifying expanded T cells in peripheral blood. General study results and limits: Clone count variance between approximately two-week samples rose with total template count. About 1.2 clones differed between technical replicates, versus about 15 and 19 over time.

V lost 0 bases and J lost 3, with 8 bases in between. The CDR3 contains 14 residues. Germline CDR1 LGHNA, CDR2 YNFKEQ. This TCR was recovered from a person between 18 and 69 years old in good health. The V gene is TRBV4-2, the J gene TRBJ2-5, with a weak D call TRBD1 (6 bases). The sequenced sample was blood. The CDR3 region has the DNA TGTGCCAGCAGCCAAGAAGACAGGAAAGAGACCCAGTACTTC. It translates to CASSQEDRKETQYF.